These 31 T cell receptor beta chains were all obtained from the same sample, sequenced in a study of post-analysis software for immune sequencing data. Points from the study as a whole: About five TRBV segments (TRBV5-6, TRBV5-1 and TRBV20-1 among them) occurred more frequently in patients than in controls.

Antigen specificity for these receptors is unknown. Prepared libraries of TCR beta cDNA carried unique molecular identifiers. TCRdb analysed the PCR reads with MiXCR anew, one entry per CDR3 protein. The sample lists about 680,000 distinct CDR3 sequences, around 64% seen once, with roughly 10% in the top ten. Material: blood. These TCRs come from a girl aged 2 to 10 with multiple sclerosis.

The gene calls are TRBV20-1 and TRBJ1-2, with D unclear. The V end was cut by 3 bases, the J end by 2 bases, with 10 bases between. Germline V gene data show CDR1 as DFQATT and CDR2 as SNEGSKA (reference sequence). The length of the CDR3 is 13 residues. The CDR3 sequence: CSASSPVNYGYTF. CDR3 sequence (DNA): TGCAGTGCTAGTTCTCCTGTGAACTATGGCTACACCTTC.

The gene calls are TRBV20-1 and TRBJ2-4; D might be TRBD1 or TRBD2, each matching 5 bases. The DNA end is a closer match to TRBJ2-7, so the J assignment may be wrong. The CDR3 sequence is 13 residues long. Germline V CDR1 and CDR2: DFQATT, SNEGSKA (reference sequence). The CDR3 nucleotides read TGCAGTGCTAGAGCTGGGACGACGTACGAGCAGTACTTC. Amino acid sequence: CSARAGTTYEQYF.

For the CDR3, the DNA is TGTGCCATCCGGGGGGCGAGCGGGATGTCTCTTGAGCAGTTCTTC. The encoded protein is CAIRGASGMSLEQFF. This chain uses TRBV10-3 with TRBJ2-1; maybe TRBD2 (7 bases). The germline gives CDR1 ENHRY, CDR2 SYGVKD. The CDR3 runs 15 residues. V lost 8 bases and J 9 bases, leaving 23 bases between the germline ends.

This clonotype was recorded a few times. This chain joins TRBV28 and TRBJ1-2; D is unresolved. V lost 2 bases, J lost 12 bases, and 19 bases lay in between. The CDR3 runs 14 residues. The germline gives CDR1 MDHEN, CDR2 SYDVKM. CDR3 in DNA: TGTGCCAGCAGTTTAGGGCCCCCTCGGCAGGTCGACACCTTC. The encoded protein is CASSLGPPRQVDTF.

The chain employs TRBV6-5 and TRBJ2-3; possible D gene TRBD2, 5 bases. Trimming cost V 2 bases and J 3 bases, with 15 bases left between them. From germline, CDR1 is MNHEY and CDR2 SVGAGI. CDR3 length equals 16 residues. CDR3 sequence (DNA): TGTGCCAGCAGTTACGCATCCGGTCCGGGGACAGATACGCAGTATTTT. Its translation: CASSYASGPGTDTQYF.

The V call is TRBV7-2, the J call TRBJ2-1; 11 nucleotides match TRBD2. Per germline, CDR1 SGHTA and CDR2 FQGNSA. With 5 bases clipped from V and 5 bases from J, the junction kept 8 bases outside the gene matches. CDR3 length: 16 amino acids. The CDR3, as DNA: TGTGCCAGCAGCCCGGGCGGGACTAGCGGAAACAATGAGCAGTTCTTC. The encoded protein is CASSPGGTSGNNEQFF.

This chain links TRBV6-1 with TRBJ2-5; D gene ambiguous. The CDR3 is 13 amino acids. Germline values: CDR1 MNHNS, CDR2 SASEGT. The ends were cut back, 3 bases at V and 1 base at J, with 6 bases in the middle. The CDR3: CASSDGVQETQYF. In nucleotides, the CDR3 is TGTGCCAGCAGTGACGGCGTCCAAGAGACCCAGTACTTC.

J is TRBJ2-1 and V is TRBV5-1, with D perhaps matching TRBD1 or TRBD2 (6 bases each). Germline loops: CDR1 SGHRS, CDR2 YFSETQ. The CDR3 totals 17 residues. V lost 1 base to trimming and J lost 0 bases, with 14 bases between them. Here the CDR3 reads CASSLNSGGSSYNEQFF. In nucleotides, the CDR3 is TGCGCCAGCAGCTTGAATTCCGGGGGCAGCTCCTACAATGAGCAGTTCTTC.

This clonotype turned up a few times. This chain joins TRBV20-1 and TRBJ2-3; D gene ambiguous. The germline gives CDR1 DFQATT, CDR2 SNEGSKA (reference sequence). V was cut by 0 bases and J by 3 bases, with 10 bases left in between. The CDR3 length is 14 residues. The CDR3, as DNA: TGCAGTGCTAGAGAGGTATCATGGACAGATACGCAGTATTTT. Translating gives CSAREVSWTDTQYF.

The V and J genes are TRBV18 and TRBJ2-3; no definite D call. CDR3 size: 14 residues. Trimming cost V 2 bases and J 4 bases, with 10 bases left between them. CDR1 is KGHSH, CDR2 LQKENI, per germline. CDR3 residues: CASSPVGNADTQYF. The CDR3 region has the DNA TGTGCCAGCTCACCAGTGGGGAATGCAGATACGCAGTATTTT.

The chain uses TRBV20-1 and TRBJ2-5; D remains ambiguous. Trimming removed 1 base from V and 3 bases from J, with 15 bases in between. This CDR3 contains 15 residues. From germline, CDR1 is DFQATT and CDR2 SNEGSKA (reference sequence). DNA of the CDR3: TGCAGTGCTAGAGTGGTCGGAAGGGCCGAAGAGACCCAGTACTTC. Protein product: CSARVVGRAEETQYF.

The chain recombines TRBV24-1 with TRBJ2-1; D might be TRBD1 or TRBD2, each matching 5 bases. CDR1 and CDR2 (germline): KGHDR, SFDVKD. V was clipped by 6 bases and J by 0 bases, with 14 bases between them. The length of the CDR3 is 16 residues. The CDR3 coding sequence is TGTGCCACCAGTCAACCGGGACCCACCTCCTACAATGAGCAGTTCTTC. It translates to CATSQPGPTSYNEQFF.

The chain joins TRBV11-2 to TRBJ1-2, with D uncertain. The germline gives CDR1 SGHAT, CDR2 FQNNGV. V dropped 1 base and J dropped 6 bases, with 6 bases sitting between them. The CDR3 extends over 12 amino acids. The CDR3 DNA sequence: TGTGCCAGCAGCTTAGGCACAAATGGCTACACCTTC. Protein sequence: CASSLGTNGYTF.

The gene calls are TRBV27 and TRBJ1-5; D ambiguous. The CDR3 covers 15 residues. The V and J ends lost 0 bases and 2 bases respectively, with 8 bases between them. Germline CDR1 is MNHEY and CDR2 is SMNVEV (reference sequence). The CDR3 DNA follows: TGTGCCAGCAGTTTATCCCCTACAGGCAATCAGCCCCAGCATTTT. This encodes CASSLSPTGNQPQHF.

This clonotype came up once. CDR3 nucleotides: TGCAGTGCTAGTCCGGGAGAGGGCTATGGCTACACCTTC. It is translated as CSASPGEGYGYTF. The rearrangement joins TRBV20-1 to TRBJ1-2; no definite D call. V lost 3 bases, J lost 4 bases, and 12 bases lay in between. CDR1 is DFQATT and CDR2 is SNEGSKA in the germline V gene (reference sequence). This CDR3 region has 13 residues.

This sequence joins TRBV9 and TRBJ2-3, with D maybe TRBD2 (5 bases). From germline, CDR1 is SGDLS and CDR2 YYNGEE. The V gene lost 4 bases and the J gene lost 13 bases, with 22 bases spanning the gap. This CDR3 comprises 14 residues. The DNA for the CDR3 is TGTGCCAGCAGCCCGCGGGCGAGTCTACCCCCGGAGTATTTT. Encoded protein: CASSPRASLPPEYF.

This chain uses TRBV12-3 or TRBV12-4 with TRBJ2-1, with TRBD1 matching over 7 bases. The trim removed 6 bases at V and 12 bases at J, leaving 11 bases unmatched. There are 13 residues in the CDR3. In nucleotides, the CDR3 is TGTGCCAGCAGCCTTCGGGACAGAAGTTTGCAGTTCTTC. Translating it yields CASSLRDRSLQFF.

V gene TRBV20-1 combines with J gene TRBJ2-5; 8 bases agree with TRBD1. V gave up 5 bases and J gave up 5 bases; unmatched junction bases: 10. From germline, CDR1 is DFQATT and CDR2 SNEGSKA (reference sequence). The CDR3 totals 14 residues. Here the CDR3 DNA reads TGCAGTGCTCTACAGGGGGTAAATCGGGAGACCCAGTACTTC. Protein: CSALQGVNRETQYF.

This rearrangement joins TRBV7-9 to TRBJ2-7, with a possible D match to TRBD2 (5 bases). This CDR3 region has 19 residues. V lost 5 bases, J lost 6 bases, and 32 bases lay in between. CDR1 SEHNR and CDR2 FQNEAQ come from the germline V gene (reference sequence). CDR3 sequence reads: CASSPGRSKSAKNRGEQYF. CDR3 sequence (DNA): TGTGCCAGCAGCCCGGGCCGCTCCAAATCTGCAAAAAATCGGGGCGAGCAGTACTTC.

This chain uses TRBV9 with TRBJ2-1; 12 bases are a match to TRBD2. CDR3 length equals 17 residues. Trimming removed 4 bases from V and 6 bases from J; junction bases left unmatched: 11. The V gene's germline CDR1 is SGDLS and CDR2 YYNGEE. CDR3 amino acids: CASSFSSGGAGCNEQFF. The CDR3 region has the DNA TGTGCCAGCAGCTTCTCTAGCGGGGGGGCAGGGTGCAATGAGCAGTTCTTC.

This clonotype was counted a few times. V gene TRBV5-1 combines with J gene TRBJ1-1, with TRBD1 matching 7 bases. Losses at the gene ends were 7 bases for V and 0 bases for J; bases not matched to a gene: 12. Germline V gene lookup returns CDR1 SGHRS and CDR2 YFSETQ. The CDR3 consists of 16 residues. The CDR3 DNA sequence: TGCGCCAGCGGCCTCACAGGGGACCCCTTGAACACTGAAGCTTTCTTT. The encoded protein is CASGLTGDPLNTEAFF.

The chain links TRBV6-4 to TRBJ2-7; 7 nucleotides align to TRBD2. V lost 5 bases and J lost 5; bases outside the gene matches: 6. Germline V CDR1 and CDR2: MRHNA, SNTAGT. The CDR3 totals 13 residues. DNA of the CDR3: TGTGCCAGCAGTCTCGAGCGGGGAAACGAGCAGTACTTC. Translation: CASSLERGNEQYF.

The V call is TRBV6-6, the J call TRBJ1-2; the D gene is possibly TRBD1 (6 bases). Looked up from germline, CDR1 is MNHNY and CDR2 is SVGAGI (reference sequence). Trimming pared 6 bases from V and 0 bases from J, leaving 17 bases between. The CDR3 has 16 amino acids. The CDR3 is CASRRADSQSNYGYTF. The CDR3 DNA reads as TGTGCCAGCAGGAGGGCGGACAGCCAGTCTAACTATGGCTACACCTTC.

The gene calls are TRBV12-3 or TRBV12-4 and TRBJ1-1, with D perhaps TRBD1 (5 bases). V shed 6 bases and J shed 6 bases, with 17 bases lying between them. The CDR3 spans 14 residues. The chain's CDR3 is CASRQLRDPPEAFF. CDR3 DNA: TGTGCCAGCAGGCAACTCCGGGACCCCCCTGAAGCTTTCTTT.

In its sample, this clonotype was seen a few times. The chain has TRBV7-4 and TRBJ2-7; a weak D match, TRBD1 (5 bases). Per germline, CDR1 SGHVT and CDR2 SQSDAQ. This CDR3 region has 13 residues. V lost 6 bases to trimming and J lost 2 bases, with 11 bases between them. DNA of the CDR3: TGTGCCAGCAGTCCCAGGGCCCCCTACGAGCAGTACTTC. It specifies CASSPRAPYEQYF.

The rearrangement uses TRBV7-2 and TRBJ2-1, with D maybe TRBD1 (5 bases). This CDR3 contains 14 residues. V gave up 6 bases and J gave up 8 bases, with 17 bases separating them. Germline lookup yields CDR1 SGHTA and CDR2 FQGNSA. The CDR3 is CASSLDRGPDEQFF. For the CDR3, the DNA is TGTGCCAGCAGTTTGGATAGGGGCCCGGATGAGCAGTTCTTC. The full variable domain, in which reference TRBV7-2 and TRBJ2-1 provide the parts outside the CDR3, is GAGVSQSPSNKVTEKGKDVELRCDPISGHTALYWYRQSLGQGLEFLIYFQGNSAPDKSGLPSDRFSAERTGGSVSTLTIQRTQQEDSAVYLCASSLDRGPDEQFFGPGTRLTVL.

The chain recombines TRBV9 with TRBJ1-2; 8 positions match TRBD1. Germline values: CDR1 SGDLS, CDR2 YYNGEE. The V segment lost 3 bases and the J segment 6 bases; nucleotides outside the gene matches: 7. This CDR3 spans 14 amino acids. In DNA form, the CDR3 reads TGTGCCAGCAGCGGGACTCCAGGGGGCGATGGCTACACCTTC. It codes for CASSGTPGGDGYTF. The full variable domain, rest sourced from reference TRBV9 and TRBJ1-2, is DSGVTQTPKHLITATGQRVTLRCSPRSGDLSVYWYQQSLDQGLQFLIQYYNGEERAKGNILERFSAQQFPDLHSELNLSSLELGDSALYFCASSGTPGGDGYTFGSGTRLTVV.

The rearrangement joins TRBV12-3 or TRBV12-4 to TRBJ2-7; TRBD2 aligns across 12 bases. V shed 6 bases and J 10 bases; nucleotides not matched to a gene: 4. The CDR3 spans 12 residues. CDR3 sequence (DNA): TGTGCCAGCAGCCCTAGCGGGAGGGGTCAGTACTTC. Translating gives CASSPSGRGQYF.

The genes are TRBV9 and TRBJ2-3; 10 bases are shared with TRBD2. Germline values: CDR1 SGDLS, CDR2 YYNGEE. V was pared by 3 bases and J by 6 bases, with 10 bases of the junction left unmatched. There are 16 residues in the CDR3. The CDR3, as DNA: TGTGCCAGCAGCGACACTCTAGCGGGGGCCGGGGATACGCAGTATTTT. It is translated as CASSDTLAGAGDTQYF.

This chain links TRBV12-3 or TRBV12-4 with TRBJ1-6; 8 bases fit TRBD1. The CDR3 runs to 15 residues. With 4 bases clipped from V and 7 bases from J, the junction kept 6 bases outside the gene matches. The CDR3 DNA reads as TGTGCCAGCAGTTCGGGACAGGAGGAAAATTCACCCCTCCACTTT. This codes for CASSSGQEENSPLHF.

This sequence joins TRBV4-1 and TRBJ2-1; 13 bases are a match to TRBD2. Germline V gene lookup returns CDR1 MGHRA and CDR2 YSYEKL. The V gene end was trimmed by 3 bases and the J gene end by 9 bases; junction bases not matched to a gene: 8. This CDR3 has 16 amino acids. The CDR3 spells CASSHPTSGRSGEQFF. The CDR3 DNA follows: TGCGCCAGCAGCCACCCGACTAGCGGGAGGTCGGGTGAGCAGTTCTTC.